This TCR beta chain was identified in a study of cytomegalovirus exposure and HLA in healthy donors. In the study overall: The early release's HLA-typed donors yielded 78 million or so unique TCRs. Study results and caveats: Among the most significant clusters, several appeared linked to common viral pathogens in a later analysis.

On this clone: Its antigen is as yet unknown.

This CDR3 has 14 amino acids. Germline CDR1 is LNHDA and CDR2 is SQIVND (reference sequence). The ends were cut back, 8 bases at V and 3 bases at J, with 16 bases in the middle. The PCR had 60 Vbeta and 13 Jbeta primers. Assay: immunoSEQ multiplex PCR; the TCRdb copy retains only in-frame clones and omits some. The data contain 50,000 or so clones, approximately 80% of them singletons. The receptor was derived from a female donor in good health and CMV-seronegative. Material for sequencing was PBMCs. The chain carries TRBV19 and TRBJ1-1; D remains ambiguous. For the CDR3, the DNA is TGTGCCAGTCAGCAAACGGTCGGGGACACTGAAGCTTTCTTT. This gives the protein CASQQTVGDTEAFF.